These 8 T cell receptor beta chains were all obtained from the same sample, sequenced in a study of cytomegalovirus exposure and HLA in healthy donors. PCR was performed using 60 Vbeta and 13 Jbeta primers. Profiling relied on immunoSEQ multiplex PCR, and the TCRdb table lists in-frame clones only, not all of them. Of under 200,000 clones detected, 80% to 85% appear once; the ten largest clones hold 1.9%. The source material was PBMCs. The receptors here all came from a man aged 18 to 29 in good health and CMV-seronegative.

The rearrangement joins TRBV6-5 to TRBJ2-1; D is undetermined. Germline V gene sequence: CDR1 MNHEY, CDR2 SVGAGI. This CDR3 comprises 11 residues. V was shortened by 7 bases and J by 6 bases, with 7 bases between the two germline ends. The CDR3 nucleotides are TGTGCCAGCACGTTTTCCAATGAGCAGTTCTTC. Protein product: CASTFSNEQFF.

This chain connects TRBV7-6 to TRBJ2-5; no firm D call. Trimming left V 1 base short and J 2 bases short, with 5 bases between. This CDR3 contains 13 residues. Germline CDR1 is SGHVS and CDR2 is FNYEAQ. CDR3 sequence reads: CASSLGQQETQYF. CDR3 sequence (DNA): TGTGCCAGCAGCTTAGGGCAGCAAGAGACCCAGTACTTC.

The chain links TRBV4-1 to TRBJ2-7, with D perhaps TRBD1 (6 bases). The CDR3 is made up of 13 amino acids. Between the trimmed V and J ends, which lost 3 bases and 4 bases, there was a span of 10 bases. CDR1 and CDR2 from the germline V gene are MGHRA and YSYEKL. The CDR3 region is CASSHPRGYEQYF. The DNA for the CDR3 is TGCGCCAGCAGCCACCCAAGGGGGTACGAGCAGTACTTC.

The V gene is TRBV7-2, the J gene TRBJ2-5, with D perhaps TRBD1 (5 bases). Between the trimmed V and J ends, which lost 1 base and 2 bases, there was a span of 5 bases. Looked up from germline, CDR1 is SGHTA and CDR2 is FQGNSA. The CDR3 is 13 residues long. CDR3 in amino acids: CASSLGTQETQYF. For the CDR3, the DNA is TGTGCCAGCAGCTTAGGGACACAAGAGACCCAGTACTTC.

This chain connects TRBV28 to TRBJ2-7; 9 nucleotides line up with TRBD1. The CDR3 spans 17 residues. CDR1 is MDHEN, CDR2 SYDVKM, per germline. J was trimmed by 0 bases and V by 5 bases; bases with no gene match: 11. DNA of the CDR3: TGTGCCAGCAGTGCACCGCTTGGGACAGGGTTCTCCTACGAGCAGTACTTC. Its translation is CASSAPLGTGFSYEQYF.

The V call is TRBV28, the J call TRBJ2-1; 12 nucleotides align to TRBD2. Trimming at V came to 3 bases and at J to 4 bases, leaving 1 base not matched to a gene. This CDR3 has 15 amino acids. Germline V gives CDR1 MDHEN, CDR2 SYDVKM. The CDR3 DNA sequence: TGTGCCAGCAGTTTGGGGACTAGCGGGTACAATGAGCAGTTCTTC. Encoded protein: CASSLGTSGYNEQFF. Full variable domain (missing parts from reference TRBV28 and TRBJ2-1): DVKVTQSSRYLVKRTGEKVFLECVQDMDHENMFWYRQDPGLGLRLIYFSYDVKMKEKGDIPEGYSVSREKKERFSLILESASTNQTSMYLCASSLGTSGYNEQFFGPGTRLTVL.

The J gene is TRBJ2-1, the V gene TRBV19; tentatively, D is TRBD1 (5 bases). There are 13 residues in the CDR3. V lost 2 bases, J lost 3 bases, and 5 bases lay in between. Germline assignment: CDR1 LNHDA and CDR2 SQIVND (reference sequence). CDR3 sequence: CASSITGYNEQFF. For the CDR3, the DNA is TGTGCCAGTAGTATAACAGGCTACAATGAGCAGTTCTTC.

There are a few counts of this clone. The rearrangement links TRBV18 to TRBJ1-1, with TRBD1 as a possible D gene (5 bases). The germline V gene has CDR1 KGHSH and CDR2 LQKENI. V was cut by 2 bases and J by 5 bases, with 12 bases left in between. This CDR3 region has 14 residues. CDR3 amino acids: CASSPMGEVTEAFF. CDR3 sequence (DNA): TGTGCCAGCTCACCAATGGGGGAGGTGACTGAAGCTTTCTTT.